This T cell receptor (beta chain) was retrieved from a study of OX40 agonist ivuxolimab in advanced cancers. Looking at the study overall: Three patients showed partial responses: one hepatocellular carcinoma and two cutaneous melanoma cases. Study-level points and caveats: Dosing at 0.1 to 3.0 mg/kg was accompanied by clonal expansion of CD4+ and CD8+ blood T cells by week 6. Relative to CD4+, CD8+ T cells held more expanded clones on average. The investigators did not determine what antigen specificity the expanded peripheral T cells had.

TCRdb keeps only in-frame clones here, not all; method: immunoSEQ multiplex PCR. Of 50,000 or so clones in the sample, more than 85% were seen once. From germline, CDR1 is SQVTM and CDR2 ANQGSEA. V lost 3 bases, J lost 3 bases, and 8 bases stayed unmatched. The length of the CDR3 is 17 residues. As to this clone: Its antigen is unidentified.

Sequenced material: CD4+ or CD8+ T cells sorted from blood, taken in a trial of the OX40 agonist ivuxolimab. V usage is TRBV29-1 and J usage is TRBJ2-3; 14 bases match TRBD2. The receptor was derived from an adult with an advanced solid tumor such as melanoma, head and neck, liver or kidney cancer. The DNA of the CDR3 is TGCAGCGTTGATTCTGGGACTAGCGGGAGTTGGACAGATACGCAGTATTTT. This sequence encodes CSVDSGTSGSWTDTQYF.